This TCR beta chain was obtained from a study of blood T cell repertoires in COVID-19. Study information: Sites across the United States, Italy and Spain contributed samples from acute and convalescent COVID-19. Nucleic acid was either cDNA or gDNA, and it came from T cells, B-cell-depleted T cells, or PBMCs.

J lost 5 bases, V lost 0 bases, and 2 bases had no gene match. Germline V gene lookup returns CDR1 LNHNV and CDR2 YYDKDF (reference sequence). The CDR3 has 15 amino acids. Per the authors' pipeline: It was from reference gene primer amplification that nucleated cell counts were estimated. Sequencing was performed with immunoSEQ multiplex PCR; in TCRdb, only in-frame clones are kept and a portion is missing. V and J calls plus clone size are reproduced from that table; the DNA served to infer D and trimming. Among about 270,000 clones listed, 82% were seen once. This clone has a handful of counts. What was sequenced was peripheral blood. The V gene is TRBV15, the J gene TRBJ1-2; 11 positions agree with TRBD1. The clonotype comes from a woman aged 18-29 years with acute or convalescent COVID-19. CDR3 sequence (DNA): TGTGCCACCAGCAGAGACAGGGACAGGGGGTATGGCTACACCTTC. Its protein product is CATSRDRDRGYGYTF.